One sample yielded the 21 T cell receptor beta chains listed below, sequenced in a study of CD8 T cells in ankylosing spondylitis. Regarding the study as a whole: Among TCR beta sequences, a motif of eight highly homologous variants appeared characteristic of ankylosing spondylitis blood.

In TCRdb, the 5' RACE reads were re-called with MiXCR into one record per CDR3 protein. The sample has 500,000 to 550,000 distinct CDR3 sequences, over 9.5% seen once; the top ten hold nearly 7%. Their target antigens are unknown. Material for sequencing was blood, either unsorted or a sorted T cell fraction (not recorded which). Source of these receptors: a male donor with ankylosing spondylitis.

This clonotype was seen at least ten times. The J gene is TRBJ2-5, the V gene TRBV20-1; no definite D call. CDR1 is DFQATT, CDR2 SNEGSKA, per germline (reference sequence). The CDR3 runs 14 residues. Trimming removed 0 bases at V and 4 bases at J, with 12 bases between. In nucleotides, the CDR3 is TGCAGTGCTAGAGATACAAACCACTTAGAGACCCAGTACTTC. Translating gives CSARDTNHLETQYF.

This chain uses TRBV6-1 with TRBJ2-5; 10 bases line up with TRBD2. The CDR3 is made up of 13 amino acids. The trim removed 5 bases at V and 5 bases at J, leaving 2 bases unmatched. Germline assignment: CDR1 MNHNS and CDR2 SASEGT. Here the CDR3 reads CASSSGRAETQYF. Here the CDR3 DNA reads TGTGCCAGCAGTAGCGGGAGGGCGGAGACCCAGTACTTC.

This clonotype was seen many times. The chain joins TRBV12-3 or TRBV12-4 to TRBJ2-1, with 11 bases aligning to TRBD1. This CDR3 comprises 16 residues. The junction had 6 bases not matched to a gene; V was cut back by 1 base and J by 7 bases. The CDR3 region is CASSLVFGTGGNEQFF. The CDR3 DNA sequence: TGTGCCAGCAGTTTAGTTTTCGGGACAGGGGGAAATGAGCAGTTCTTC.

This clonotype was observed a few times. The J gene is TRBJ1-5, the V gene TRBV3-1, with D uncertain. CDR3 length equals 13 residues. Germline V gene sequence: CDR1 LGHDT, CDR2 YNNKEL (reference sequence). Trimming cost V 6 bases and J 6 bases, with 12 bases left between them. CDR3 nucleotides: TGTGCCAGCAGTGAGAGGGAGAGTCAGCCCCAGCATTTT. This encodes CASSERESQPQHF.

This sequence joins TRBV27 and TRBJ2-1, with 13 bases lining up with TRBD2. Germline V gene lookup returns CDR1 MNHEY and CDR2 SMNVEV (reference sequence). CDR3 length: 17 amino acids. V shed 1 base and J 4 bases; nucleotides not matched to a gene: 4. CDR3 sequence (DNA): TGTGCCAGCAGTTTATTACTAGCGGGAGGGCCTTACAATGAGCAGTTCTTC. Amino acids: CASSLLLAGGPYNEQFF.

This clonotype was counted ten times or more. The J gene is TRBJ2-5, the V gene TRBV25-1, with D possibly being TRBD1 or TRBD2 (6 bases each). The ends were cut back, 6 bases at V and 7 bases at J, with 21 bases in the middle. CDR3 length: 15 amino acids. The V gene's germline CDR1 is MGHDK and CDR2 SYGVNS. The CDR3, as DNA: TGTGCCAGCAGGACAAACGGGGGCGCCGGGGGGACCCAGTACTTC. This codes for CASRTNGGAGGTQYF. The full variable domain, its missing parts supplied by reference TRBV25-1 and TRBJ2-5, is EADIYQTPRYLVIGTGKKITLECSQTMGHDKMYWYQQDPGMELHLIHYSYGVNSTEKGDLSSESTVSRIRTEHFPLTLESARPSHTSQYLCASRTNGGAGGTQYFGPGTRLLVL.

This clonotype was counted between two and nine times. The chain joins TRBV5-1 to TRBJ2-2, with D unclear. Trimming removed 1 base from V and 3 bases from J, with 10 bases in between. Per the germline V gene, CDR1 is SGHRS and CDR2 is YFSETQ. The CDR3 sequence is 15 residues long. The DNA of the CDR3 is TGCGCCAGCAGCTTGACGACACCGGACACCGGGGAGCTGTTTTTT. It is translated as CASSLTTPDTGELFF.

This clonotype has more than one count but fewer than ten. The CDR3 here is CASSEAGKKDQPQHF. The CDR3 DNA reads TGTGCCAGCAGCGAGGCAGGGAAGAAGGATCAGCCCCAGCATTTT. The genes are TRBV25-1 and TRBJ1-5, with D possibly matching TRBD1 (5 bases). The germline V and J ends were trimmed by 6 bases and 5 bases, with 17 bases remaining between them. In germline, CDR1 is MGHDK, CDR2 SYGVNS. The CDR3 has 15 residues.

The CDR3 protein is CASSGRDWYGYTF. CDR3 coding DNA: TGTGCCAGCAGCGGCCGGGACTGGTATGGCTACACCTTC. The chain is built from TRBV11-2 and TRBJ1-2, with a possible D match to TRBD1 (5 bases). V was clipped by 5 bases and J by 5 bases, with 12 bases between them. CDR3 size: 13 residues. Looked up from germline, CDR1 is SGHAT and CDR2 is FQNNGV.

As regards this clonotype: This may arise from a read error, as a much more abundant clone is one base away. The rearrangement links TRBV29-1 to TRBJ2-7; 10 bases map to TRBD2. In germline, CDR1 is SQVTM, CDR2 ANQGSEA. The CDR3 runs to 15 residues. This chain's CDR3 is CSALGTSDFSYVQYF. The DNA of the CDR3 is TGCAGCGCCCTAGGGACTAGCGACTTCTCCTACGTGCAGTACTTC.

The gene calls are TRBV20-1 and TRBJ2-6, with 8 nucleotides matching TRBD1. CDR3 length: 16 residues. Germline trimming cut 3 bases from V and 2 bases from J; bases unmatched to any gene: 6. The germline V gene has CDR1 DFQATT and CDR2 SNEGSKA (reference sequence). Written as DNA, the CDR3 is TGCAGTGCTAGTGACAGGGGAAGGGCTGGGGCCAACGTCCTGACTTTC. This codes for CSASDRGRAGANVLTF.

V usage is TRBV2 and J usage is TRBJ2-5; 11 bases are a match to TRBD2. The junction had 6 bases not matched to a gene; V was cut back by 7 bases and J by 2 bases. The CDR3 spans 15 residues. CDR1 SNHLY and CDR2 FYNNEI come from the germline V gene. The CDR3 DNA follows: TGTGCCAGCACTCCTGCTAGCGGGAGGCAAGAGACCCAGTACTTC. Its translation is CASTPASGRQETQYF.

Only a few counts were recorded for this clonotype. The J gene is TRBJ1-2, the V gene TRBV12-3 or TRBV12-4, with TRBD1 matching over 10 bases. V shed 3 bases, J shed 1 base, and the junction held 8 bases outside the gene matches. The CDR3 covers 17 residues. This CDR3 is CASSFGLGTGVNYGYTF. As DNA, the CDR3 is TGTGCCAGCAGTTTCGGGTTAGGGACAGGGGTTAACTATGGCTACACCTTC.

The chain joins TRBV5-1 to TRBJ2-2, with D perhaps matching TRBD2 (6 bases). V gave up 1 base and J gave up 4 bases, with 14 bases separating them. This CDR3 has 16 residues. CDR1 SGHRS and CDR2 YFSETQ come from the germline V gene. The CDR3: CASSLPTRQSTGELFF. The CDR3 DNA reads TGCGCCAGCAGCTTGCCGACTAGGCAGAGCACCGGGGAGCTGTTTTTT. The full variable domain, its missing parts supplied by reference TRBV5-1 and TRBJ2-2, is KAGVTQTPRYLIKTRGQQVTLSCSPISGHRSVSWYQQTPGQGLQFLFEYFSETQRNKGNFPGRFSGRQFSNSRSEMNVSTLELGDSALYLCASSLPTRQSTGELFFGEGSRLTVL.

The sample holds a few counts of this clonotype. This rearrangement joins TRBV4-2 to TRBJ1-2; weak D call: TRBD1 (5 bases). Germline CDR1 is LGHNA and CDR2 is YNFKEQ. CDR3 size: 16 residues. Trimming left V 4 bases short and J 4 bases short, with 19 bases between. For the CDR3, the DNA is TGTGCCAGCAGCCCCGAGGCTGGGGCCTTGATCTATGGCTACACCTTC. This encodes CASSPEAGALIYGYTF.

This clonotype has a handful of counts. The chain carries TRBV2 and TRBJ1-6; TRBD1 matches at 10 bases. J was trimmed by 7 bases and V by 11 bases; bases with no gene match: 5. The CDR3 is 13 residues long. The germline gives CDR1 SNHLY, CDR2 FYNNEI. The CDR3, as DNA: TGTGCCGGAAAGGGACAGGGGAATTCACCCCTCCACTTT. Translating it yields CAGKGQGNSPLHF.

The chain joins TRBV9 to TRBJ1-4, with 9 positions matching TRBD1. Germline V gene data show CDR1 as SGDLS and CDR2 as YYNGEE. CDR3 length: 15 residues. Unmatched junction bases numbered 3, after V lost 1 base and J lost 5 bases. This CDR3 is CASSVSGQGNEKLFF. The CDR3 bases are TGTGCCAGCAGCGTATCGGGACAGGGAAATGAAAAACTGTTTTTT.

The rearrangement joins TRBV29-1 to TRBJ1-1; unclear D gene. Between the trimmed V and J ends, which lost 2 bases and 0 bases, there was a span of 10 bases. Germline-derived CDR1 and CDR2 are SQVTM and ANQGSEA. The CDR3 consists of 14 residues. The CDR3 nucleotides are TGCAGCGTTGAACGGCTAAACATGAACACTGAAGCTTTCTTT. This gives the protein CSVERLNMNTEAFF. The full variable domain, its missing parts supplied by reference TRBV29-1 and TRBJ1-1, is SAVISQKPSRDICQRGTSLTIQCQVDSQVTMMFWYRQQPGQSLTLIATANQGSEATYESGFVIDKFPISRPNLTFSTLTVSNMSPEDSSIYLCSVERLNMNTEAFFGQGTRLTVV.

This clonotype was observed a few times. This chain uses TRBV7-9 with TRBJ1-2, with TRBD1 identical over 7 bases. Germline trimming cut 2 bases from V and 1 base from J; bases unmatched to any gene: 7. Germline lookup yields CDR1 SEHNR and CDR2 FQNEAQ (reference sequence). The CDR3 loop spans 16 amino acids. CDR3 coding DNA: TGTGCCAGCAGCTTATGGTCGACAGGGAGTAACTATGGCTACACCTTC. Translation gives CASSLWSTGSNYGYTF.

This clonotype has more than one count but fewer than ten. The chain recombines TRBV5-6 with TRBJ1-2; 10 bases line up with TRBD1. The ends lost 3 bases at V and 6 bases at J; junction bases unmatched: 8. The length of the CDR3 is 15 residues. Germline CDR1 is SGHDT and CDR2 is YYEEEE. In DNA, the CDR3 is TGTGCCAGCAGCTACACTCGGACAGGGGGGAATGGCTACACCTTC. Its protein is CASSYTRTGGNGYTF.

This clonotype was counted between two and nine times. The CDR3 sequence: CSVDDGTPFSTDTQYF. The CDR3 DNA reads TGCAGCGTTGATGACGGGACACCTTTTAGCACAGATACGCAGTATTTT. The chain uses TRBV29-1 and TRBJ2-3; maybe TRBD1 (6 bases). The CDR3 is 16 amino acids. Germline-derived CDR1 and CDR2 are SQVTM and ANQGSEA. V was clipped by 3 bases and J by 0 bases, with 16 bases between them.